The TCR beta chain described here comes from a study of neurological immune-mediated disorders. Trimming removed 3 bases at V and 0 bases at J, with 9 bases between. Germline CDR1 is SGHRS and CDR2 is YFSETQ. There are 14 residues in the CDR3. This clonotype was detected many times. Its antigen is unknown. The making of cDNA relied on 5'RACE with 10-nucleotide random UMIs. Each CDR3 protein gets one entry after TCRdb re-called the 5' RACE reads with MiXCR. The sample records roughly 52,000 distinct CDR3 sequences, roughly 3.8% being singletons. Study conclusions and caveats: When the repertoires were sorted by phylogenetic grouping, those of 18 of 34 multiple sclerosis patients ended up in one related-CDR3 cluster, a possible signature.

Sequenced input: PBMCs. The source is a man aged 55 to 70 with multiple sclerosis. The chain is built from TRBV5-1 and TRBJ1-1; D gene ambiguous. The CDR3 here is CASSSGRVNTEAFF. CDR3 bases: TGCGCCAGCAGCTCGGGCCGGGTGAACACTGAAGCTTTCTTT.